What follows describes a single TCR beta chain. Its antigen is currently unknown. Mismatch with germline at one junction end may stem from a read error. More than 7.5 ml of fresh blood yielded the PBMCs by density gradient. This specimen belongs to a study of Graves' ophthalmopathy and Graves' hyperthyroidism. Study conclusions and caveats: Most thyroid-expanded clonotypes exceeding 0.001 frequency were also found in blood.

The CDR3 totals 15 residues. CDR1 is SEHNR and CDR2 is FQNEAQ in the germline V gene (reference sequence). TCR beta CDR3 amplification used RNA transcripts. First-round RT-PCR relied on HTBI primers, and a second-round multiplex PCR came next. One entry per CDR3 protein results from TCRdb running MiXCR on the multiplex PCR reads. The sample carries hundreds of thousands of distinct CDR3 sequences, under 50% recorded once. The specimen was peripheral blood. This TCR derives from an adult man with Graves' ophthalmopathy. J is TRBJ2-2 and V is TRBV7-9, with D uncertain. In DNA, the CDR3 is TGCGCCAGCAGCCAAGAAGGAAGGAACACCGGGGAGCTGTTTTTT. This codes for CASSQEGRNTGELFF.